A selection of T cell receptor beta chains follows, all from one sample in a study of shared clonotypes between healthy human individuals. Assay used: immunoSEQ multiplex PCR; TCRdb lists only in-frame clones, some missing. The sample lists fewer than 850,000 clones; 72% were seen once. What was sequenced was memory CD4+ T cells sorted from blood. The receptors here all came from a woman aged 25-40 years in good health. The CDR3 runs from the conserved cysteine through the conserved F or W. Each record gives: J gene, D gene, clone size, V gene, CDR3 protein, CDR3 DNA. D genes are given only for firm matches. Only part of the rows carry a size: once, few, many, or a class if the clone is expanded.

TRBJ2-7,TRBD1,-,TRBV19,CASSGTGPYEQYF,TGTGCCAGTAGCGGGACAGGTCCGTACGAGCAGTACTTC
TRBJ1-1,-,few,TRBV7-9,CASSSTENTEAFF,TGTGCCAGCAGCTCCACAGAGAACACTGAAGCTTTCTTT
TRBJ2-1,TRBD2,few,TRBV2,CASSDPGRGLADEQFF,TGTGCCAGCAGTGATCCGGGGAGAGGACTAGCTGATGAGCAGTTCTTC
TRBJ1-1,-,-,TRBV18,CASSPGWGRSNTEAFF,TGTGCCAGCTCACCGGGGTGGGGACGTTCGAACACTGAAGCTTTCTTT
TRBJ2-7,TRBD1,-,TRBV11-2,CASSPRQGGAYEQYF,TGTGCCAGCAGCCCTCGACAGGGGGGAGCCTACGAGCAGTACTTC
TRBJ1-4,-,-,TRBV5-4,CASSPGGETNEKLFF,TGTGCCAGCAGCCCCGGTGGGGAAACTAATGAAAAACTGTTTTTT
TRBJ1-5,TRBD1,-,TRBV28,CASSLGRTGGADQPQHF,TGTGCCAGCAGTTTGGGGCGCACAGGGGGCGCTGATCAGCCCCAGCATTTT
TRBJ2-7,TRBD1,-,TRBV11-2,CASSLGTGGAEQYF,TGTGCCAGCAGCTTAGGGACAGGGGGCGCCGAGCAGTACTTC
TRBJ2-7,-,few,TRBV5-1,CASNQDWGEQYF,TGCGCCTCGAACCAAGACTGGGGGGAGCAGTACTTC
TRBJ2-1,-,-,TRBV7-9,CASSLGEIRTEQFF,TGTGCCAGCAGCTTAGGCGAGATACGGACTGAGCAGTTCTTC
TRBJ2-7,-,-,TRBV19,CASSIQGPTYEQYF,TGTGCCAGTAGTATTCAGGGTCCTACCTACGAGCAGTACTTC
TRBJ2-2,TRBD1,-,TRBV19,CASSPRTGTGELFF,TGTGCCAGTAGTCCTCGGACAGGGACTGGGGAGCTGTTTTTT
TRBJ2-5,TRBD1,-,TRBV30,CAWSPTGSQETQYF,TGTGCCTGGAGTCCGACAGGGAGTCAAGAGACCCAGTACTTC
TRBJ2-6,-,-,TRBV2,CASSEWGAGSFSGSGANVLTF,TGTGCCAGCAGTGAATGGGGCGCAGGGTCCTTTTCGGGCTCTGGGGCCAACGTCCTGACTTTC
TRBJ1-4,-,-,TRBV28,CASRGHSGEKLFF,TGTGCCAGCCGGGGACACTCGGGGGAAAAACTGTTTTTT